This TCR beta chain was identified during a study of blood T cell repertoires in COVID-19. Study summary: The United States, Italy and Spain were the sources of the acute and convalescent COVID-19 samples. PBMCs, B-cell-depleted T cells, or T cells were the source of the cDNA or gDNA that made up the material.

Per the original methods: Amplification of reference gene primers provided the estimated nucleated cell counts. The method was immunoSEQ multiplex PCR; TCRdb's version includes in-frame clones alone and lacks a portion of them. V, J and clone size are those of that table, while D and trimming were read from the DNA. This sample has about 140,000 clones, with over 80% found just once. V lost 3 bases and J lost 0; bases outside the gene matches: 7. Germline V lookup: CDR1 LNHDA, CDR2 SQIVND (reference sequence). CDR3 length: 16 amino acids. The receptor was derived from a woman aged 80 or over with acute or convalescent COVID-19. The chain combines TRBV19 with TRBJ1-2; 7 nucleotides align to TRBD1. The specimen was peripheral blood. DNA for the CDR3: TGTGCCAGTAGTATTGGACAGGAAGTTGCTAACTATGGCTACACCTTC. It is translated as CASSIGQEVANYGYTF.